There are many counts of the clone carrying this T cell receptor beta chain. The sample originates from a study of T-cell reconstitution after alpha-beta-depleted transplantation in children. Per germline, CDR1 LGHDT and CDR2 YNNKEL (reference sequence). This CDR3 has 18 residues. The V segment lost 3 bases and the J segment 5 bases; nucleotides outside the gene matches: 17. Molecular barcoding with unique molecular identifiers was used for the TCRbeta library. TCRdb reanalysed the PCR reads using MiXCR and keeps one entry per CDR3 protein. This table holds 260,000 or so distinct CDR3 sequences, approximately 12% found once.

This clonotype was sampled from a human donor who donated a stem cell graft to a child with acute lymphoblastic leukemia. The sample consisted of PBMCs from the stem cell graft donor, taken from the stem cell graft. The chain is built from TRBV3-1 and TRBJ2-7, with 9 bases aligning to TRBD2. DNA of the CDR3: TGTGCCAGCAGCCAGGGTGTCTACATAACGGGACTAGCCCACGAGCAGTACTTC. This codes for CASSQGVYITGLAHEQYF.